This T cell receptor beta chain was found in a study of identical twins. With regard to this clonotype: Its specificity is unknown.

cDNA carried unique molecular identifiers, and a universal primer site was added by template switching. TCRdb reanalysed the 5' RACE reads using MiXCR and keeps one entry per CDR3 protein. The table lists some 500,000 distinct CDR3 sequences, 13% to 15% of them singletons. General study results and limits: High-abundance cord blood beta clonotypes had fewer insertions; memory repertoires showed none. Researchers caution that invariant MAIT and iNKT cells could partly confound zero-insertion analyses. Researchers reported weaker excess twin sharing in beta out-of-frame sequences.

V shed 5 bases and J shed 3 bases, with 26 bases lying between them. The CDR3 totals 19 residues. Germline V CDR1 and CDR2: SGHRS, YFSETQ. This sample also appeared in a second study, on yellow fever vaccine responses in identical twins.

The gene calls are TRBV5-1 and TRBJ2-2; perhaps TRBD2 as D (5 bases). The specimen was CD4+ T cells sorted from blood. The TCR comes from a young woman in good health. Here the CDR3 DNA reads TGCGCCAGCAGTCAAAAGTCGGACTCCCCAATTGGGGACACCGGGGAGCTGTTTTTT. It encodes CASSQKSDSPIGDTGELFF.